This TCR beta chain derives from a study of T cell changes during pregnancy in multiple sclerosis. Libraries were prepared by immunoSEQ multiplex PCR; TCRdb keeps only in-frame clonotypes and omits some of them. This table has about 69,000 clones, approximately 90% appearing once. The count of this clone is one. Germline values: CDR1 SGHNT, CDR2 YYREEE (reference sequence). CDR3 size: 15 residues. The V gene end was trimmed by 0 bases and the J gene end by 1 base; junction bases not matched to a gene: 3. This specimen consisted of peripheral blood, obtained in the third trimester of pregnancy. This clonotype was sampled from a female donor with multiple sclerosis, enrolled in a pregnancy study. The chain joins TRBV5-4 to TRBJ2-5; 7 nucleotides align to TRBD2. DNA for the CDR3: TGTGCCAGCAGCTTGGGGGGGACTACCCAAGAGACCCAGTACTTC. Amino acid sequence: CASSLGGTTQETQYF.